Following are 6 T cell receptor beta chains from one sample sequenced in a study of CD8 T cells in Susac syndrome (dated by TCRdb to between 2018 and 2021). The library was produced with the immunoSEQ multiplex PCR assay. RNA was extracted using the RNeasy kit, and roughly 0.45 to 1 ug of the RNA was reverse transcribed with random hexamers. TCRdb's own reprocessing of the public reads used fastp at Q25 and MiXCR and kept productive beta chains. One record per CDR3 amino acid sequence lists the most common genes and DNA. The sample table records 200,000 to 250,000 distinct CDR3 sequences; about 95% of these occur just once. The leading ten clones occupy 0.095% of the sample. The sample comprised CD4+ T cells from PBMCs. The receptors were sampled from a human donor with multiple sclerosis.

The chain recombines TRBV3-1 with TRBJ1-2, with 8 nucleotides matching TRBD1. In germline, CDR1 is LGHDT, CDR2 YNNKEL (reference sequence). The J segment lost 4 bases and the V segment lost 6 bases, leaving 7 bases of the junction unmatched. The length of the CDR3 is 14 residues. In DNA, the CDR3 is TGTGCCAGCAGACCTAGGGGACAGGTCTATGGCTACACCTTC. Translating gives CASRPRGQVYGYTF.

The chain combines TRBV6-6 with TRBJ1-2; TRBD1 matches 7 bases. This CDR3 is 12 amino acids long. Germline V gene sequence: CDR1 MNHNY, CDR2 SVGAGI (reference sequence). V shed 4 bases and J 7 bases; nucleotides not matched to a gene: 3. CDR3 region: CASSSTGSGYTF. CDR3 nucleotide sequence: TGTGCCAGCAGTTCGACAGGGTCTGGCTACACCTTC.

The rearrangement joins TRBV9 to TRBJ2-1; D is possibly TRBD2 (7 bases). The CDR3 is made up of 15 amino acids. Trimming took off 1 base at V and 4 bases at J, with 12 bases between the two ends. CDR1 is SGDLS and CDR2 is YYNGEE in the germline V gene. CDR3 region: CASSVLRGPYNEQFF. The CDR3 nucleotides read TGTGCCAGCAGCGTATTGCGGGGGCCTTACAATGAGCAGTTCTTC.

The gene calls are TRBV29-1 and TRBJ1-1; the match to TRBD1 covers 8 bases. CDR1 is SQVTM and CDR2 is ANQGSEA in the germline V gene. The CDR3 covers 12 residues. The trim removed 4 bases at V and 5 bases at J, leaving 3 bases unmatched. For the CDR3, the DNA is TGCAGCGTTGGACAGGGGAGGACTGAAGCTTTCTTT. Translating gives CSVGQGRTEAFF.

The chain carries TRBV4-2 and TRBJ2-3, with D possibly TRBD2 on 6 matching bases. This CDR3 comprises 14 residues. Germline CDR1 reads LGHNA; CDR2 reads YNFKEQ. Deletions cut 4 bases from V and 4 bases from J, with 12 bases between. CDR3 nucleotide sequence: TGTGCCAGCAGCCCTCGACTAGGATCAGATACGCAGTATTTT. Protein: CASSPRLGSDTQYF.

The chain has TRBV29-1 and TRBJ1-5, with D possibly TRBD1 on 6 matching bases. Germline lookup yields CDR1 SQVTM and CDR2 ANQGSEA. This CDR3 contains 14 residues. Trimming left V 6 bases short and J 0 bases short, with 12 bases between. CDR3 region: CSVGGTNSNQPQHF. For the CDR3, the DNA is TGCAGCGTAGGAGGGACAAATAGCAATCAGCCCCAGCATTTT.